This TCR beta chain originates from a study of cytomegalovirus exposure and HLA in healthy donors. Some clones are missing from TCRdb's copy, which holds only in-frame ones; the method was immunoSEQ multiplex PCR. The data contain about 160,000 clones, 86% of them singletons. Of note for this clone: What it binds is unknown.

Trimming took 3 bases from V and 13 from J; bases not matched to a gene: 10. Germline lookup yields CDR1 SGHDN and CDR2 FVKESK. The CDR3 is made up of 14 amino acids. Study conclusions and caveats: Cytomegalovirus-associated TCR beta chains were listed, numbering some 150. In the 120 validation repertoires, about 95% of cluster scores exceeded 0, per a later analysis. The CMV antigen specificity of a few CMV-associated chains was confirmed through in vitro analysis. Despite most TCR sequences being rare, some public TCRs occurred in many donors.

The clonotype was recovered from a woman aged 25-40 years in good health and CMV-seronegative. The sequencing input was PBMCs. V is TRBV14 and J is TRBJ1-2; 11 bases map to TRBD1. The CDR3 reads CASSQTHPGTGGTF. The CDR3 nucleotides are TGTGCCAGCAGCCAGACTCATCCCGGGACAGGGGGCACCTTC.